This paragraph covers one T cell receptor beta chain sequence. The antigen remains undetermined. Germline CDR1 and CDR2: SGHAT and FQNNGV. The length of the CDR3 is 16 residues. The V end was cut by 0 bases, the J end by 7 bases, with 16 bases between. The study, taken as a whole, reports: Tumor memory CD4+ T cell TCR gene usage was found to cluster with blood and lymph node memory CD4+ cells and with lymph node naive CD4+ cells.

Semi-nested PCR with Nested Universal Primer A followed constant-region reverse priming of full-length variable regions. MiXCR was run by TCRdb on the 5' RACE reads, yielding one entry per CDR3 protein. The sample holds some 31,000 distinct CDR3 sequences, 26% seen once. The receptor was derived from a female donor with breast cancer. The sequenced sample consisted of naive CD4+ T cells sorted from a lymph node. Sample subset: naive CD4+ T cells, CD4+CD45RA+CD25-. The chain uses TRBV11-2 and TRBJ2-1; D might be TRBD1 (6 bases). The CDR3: CASSLDTGPVMNEQFF. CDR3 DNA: TGTGCCAGCAGCTTAGATACAGGGCCGGTAATGAATGAGCAGTTCTTC.